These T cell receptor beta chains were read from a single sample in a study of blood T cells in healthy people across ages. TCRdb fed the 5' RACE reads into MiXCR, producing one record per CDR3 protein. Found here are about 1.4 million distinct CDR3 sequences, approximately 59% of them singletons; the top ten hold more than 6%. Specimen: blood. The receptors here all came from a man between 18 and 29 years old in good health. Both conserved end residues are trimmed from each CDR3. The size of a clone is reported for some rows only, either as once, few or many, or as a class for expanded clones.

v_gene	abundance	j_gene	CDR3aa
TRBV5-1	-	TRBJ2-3	ASGESGGLTDTQY
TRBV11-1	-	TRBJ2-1	ASSFWDRGRWSYNEQF
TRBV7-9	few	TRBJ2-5	ASSQEWPDEQY
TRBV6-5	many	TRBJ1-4	ASSHKTNEKLF
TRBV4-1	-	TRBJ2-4	ASSHPTMTKNIQY
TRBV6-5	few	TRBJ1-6	ASSYYGGQSPLH
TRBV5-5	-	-	ASSLKGTEQY
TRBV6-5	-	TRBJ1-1	ASRENKAGGTEAF
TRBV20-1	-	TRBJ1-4	SARVRNEKLF
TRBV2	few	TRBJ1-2	ASSDSANYGYT
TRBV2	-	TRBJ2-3	ASSGGSGADTQY
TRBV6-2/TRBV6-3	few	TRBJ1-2	ASSYGAGGYT
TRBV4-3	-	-	ASSQVWDPYEQY
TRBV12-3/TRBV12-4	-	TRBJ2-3	ASSLRLAGDSGDTQY
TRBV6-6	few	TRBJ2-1	ASALAGNEQF
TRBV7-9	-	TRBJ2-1	ASSTLQGLDEQF
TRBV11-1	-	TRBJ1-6	ASSLRLGGSALH
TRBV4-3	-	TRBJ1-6	ASSRDRVYSPLH
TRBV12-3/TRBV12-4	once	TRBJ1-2	ASSLAIGAAYGYT
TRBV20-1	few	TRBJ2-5	TVGGETQY
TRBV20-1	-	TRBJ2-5	SAPQARETQY
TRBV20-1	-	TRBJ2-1	SARPSEPRGNEQF
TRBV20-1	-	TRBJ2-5	SARVGSSADETQY
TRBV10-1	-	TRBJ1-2	ASSADRYGYT
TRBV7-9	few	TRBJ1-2	ASSATGVHGYT
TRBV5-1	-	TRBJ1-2	ASSLDTAAGGYT
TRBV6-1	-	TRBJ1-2	ASSETGTYGYT
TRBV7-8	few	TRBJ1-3	ASSPTRQGTGNTIY
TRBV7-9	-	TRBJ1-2	ASTASTGLDGYT
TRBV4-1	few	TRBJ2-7	ASSREEGSEQY
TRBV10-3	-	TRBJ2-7	AISDLGLGRIRDEQY
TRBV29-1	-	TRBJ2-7	SVRTTYEQY
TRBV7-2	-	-	ASSLGVRDYEQY
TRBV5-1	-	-	ASSFFLSGQGLYEQY
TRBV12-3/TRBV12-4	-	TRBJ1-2	ASTEDRATLKGYT
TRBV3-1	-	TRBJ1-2	ASSQVRQAYGYT
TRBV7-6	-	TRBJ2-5	ASSQGTGEAGTQY
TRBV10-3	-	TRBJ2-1	ASQGQGNEQF
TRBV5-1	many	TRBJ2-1	ASRYSSGGRAYNEQF
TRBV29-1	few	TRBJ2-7	SVEGQRDYEQY